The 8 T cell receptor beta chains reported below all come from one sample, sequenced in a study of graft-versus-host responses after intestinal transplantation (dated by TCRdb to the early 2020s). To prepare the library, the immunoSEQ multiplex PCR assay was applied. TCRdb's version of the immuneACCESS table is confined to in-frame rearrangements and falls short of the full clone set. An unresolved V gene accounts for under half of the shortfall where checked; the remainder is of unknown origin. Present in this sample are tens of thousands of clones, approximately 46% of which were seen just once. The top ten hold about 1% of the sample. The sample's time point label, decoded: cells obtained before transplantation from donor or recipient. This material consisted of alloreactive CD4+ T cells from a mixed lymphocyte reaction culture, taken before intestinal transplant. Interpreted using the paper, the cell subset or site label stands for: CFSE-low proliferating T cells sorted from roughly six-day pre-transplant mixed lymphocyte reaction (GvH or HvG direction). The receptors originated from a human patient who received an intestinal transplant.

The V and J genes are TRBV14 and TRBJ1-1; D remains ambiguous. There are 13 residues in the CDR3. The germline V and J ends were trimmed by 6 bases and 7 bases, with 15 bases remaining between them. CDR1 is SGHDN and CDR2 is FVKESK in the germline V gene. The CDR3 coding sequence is TGTGCCAGCAGTCCGTGGACGGGGAATGAAGCTTTCTTT. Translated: CASSPWTGNEAFF.

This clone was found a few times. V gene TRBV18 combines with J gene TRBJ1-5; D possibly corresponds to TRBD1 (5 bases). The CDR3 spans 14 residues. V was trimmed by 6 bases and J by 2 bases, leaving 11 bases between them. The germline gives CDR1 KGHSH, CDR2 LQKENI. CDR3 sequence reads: CASSDSWGNQPQHF. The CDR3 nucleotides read TGTGCCAGCTCCGACAGTTGGGGCAATCAGCCCCAGCATTTT.

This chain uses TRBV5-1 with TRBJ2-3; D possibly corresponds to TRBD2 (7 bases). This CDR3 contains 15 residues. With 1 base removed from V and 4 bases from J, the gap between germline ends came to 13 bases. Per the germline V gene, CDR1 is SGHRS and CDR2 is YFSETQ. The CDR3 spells CASSLWGGPADTQYF. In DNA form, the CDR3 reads TGCGCCAGCAGCTTGTGGGGGGGGCCGGCAGATACGCAGTATTTT.

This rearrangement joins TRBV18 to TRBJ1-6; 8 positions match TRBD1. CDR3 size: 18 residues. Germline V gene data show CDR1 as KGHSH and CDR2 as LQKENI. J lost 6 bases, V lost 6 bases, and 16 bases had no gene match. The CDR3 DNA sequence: TGTGCCAGCTCCACTGGCAGGGGGCGTTTGGACCCTAATTCACCCCTCCACTTT. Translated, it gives CASSTGRGRLDPNSPLHF. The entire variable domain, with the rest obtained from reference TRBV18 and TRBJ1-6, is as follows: NAGVMQNPRHLVRRRGQEARLRCSPMKGHSHVYWYRQLPEEGLKFMVYLQKENIIDESGMPKERFSAEFPKEGPSILRIQQVVRGDSAAYFCASSTGRGRLDPNSPLHFGNGTRLTVT.

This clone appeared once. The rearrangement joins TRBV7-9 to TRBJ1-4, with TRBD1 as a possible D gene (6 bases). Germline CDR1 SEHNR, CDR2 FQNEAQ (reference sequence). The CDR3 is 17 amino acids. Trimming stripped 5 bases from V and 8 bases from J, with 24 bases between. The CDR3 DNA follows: TGTGCCAGCAGCCAACCGAGCCCTACAGGGCACCGGGAAAAACTGTTTTTT. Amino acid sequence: CASSQPSPTGHREKLFF.

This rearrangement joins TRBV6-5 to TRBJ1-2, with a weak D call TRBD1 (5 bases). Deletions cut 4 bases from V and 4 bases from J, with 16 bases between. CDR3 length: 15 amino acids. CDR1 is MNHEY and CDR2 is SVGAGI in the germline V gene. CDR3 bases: TGTGCCAGCAGTTCTCCCAAGACAGCAAGCTATGGCTACACCTTC. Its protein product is CASSSPKTASYGYTF.

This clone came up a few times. CDR3 in DNA: TGTGCCAGCAGCTTGATTTGGGGCTCGGGCACTGAAGCTTTCTTT. It yields the protein CASSLIWGSGTEAFF. The rearrangement links TRBV5-5 to TRBJ1-1, with D perhaps matching TRBD1 (5 bases). This CDR3 contains 15 residues. Germline CDR1 and CDR2: SGHKS and YYEKEE (reference sequence). V lost 1 base to trimming and J lost 4 bases, with 14 bases between them.

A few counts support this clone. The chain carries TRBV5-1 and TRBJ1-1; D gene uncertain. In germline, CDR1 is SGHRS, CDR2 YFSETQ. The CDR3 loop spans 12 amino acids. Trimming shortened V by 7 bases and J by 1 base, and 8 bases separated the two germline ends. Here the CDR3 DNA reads TGCGCCAGCCGAGCCGGGAACACTGAAGCTTTCTTT. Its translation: CASRAGNTEAFF.